A single sample gave rise to the 17 T cell receptor beta chains below, sequenced in a study of blood T cell repertoires in COVID-19. TCRdb's table, derived via immunoSEQ multiplex PCR, lists solely in-frame clones and lacks some. The data show about 170,000 clones, around 74% seen once. Input material: peripheral blood. Receptor source: a woman aged 80 or over with acute or convalescent COVID-19.

CDR3 region: CASRTGTREETQYF. The CDR3 DNA is TGTGCCAGCAGGACCGGGACAAGAGAAGAGACCCAGTACTTC. The rearrangement uses TRBV6-5 and TRBJ2-5, with TRBD1 as a possible D gene (6 bases). The ends were cut back, 6 bases at V and 3 bases at J, with 14 bases in the middle. The germline V gene has CDR1 MNHEY and CDR2 SVGAGI. This CDR3 spans 14 amino acids.

The genes are TRBV2 and TRBJ2-2, with 7 positions matching TRBD1. V gave up 6 bases and J gave up 0 bases; unmatched junction bases: 4. Germline V gene data show CDR1 as SNHLY and CDR2 as FYNNEI. This CDR3 is 15 amino acids long. In nucleotides, the CDR3 is TGTGCCAGCAGGGGGGACAGCTCGAACACCGGGGAGCTGTTTTTT. As protein: CASRGDSSNTGELFF.

The chain carries TRBV5-1 and TRBJ2-1; tentatively, D is TRBD2 (5 bases). The V gene's germline CDR1 is SGHRS and CDR2 YFSETQ. The V end was cut by 0 bases, the J end by 4 bases, with 11 bases between. This CDR3 has 15 amino acids. The CDR3 coding sequence is TGCGCCAGCAGCTTGGTGCCGGGAACATACAATGAGCAGTTCTTC. Protein: CASSLVPGTYNEQFF.

The chain couples TRBV19 to TRBJ2-5; a weak D match, TRBD2 (5 bases). Per the germline V gene, CDR1 is LNHDA and CDR2 is SQIVND (reference sequence). Trimming took off 5 bases at V and 2 bases at J, with 18 bases between the two ends. The CDR3 is made up of 16 amino acids. The CDR3 DNA sequence: TGTGCCAGTAGTGTTCGAGTCGGGGTGGGTCAAGAGACCCAGTACTTC. It specifies CASSVRVGVGQETQYF.

The CDR3 sequence is CAISEFEGMSGYTF. The CDR3 DNA follows: TGTGCCATCAGTGAGTTCGAGGGAATGAGCGGCTACACCTTC. This chain uses TRBV10-3 with TRBJ1-2, with D unresolved. This CDR3 comprises 14 residues. V lost 1 base to trimming and J lost 8 bases, with 14 bases between them. The V gene's germline CDR1 is ENHRY and CDR2 SYGVKD.

This clone was picked up a small number of times. The chain is built from TRBV29-1 and TRBJ1-3; D remains ambiguous. This CDR3 has 13 residues. Per the germline V gene, CDR1 is SQVTM and CDR2 is ANQGSEA. The ends were cut back, 4 bases at V and 2 bases at J, with 9 bases in the middle. CDR3 amino acids: CSVALTAGNTIYF. CDR3 coding DNA: TGCAGCGTTGCGCTCACAGCTGGAAACACCATATATTTT.

The chain uses TRBV28 and TRBJ2-2; D perhaps matches TRBD2 (6 bases). The CDR3 has 16 amino acids. In germline, CDR1 is MDHEN, CDR2 SYDVKM. V shed 5 bases and J shed 7 bases, with 20 bases lying between them. Written as DNA, the CDR3 is TGTGCCAGCAGTCCCCCGGGACCGGGGGTTATCGGGGAGCTGTTTTTT. Encoded protein: CASSPPGPGVIGELFF.

The gene calls are TRBV30 and TRBJ1-5; TRBD1 is a possible D gene (6 bases). Trimming left V 5 bases short and J 0 bases short, with 8 bases between. The length of the CDR3 is 13 residues. Germline V gene lookup returns CDR1 GTSNPN and CDR2 SVGIG (reference sequence). DNA for the CDR3: TGTGCCTGGCGACAGGATAGCAATCAGCCCCAGCATTTT. Translated, it gives CAWRQDSNQPQHF.

The V and J genes are TRBV5-8 and TRBJ1-3, with 9 bases lining up with TRBD1. The CDR3 loop spans 17 amino acids. V lost 0 bases and J lost 0; bases outside the gene matches: 4. From germline, CDR1 is SGHTS and CDR2 YDEGEE. The CDR3 region has the DNA TGTGCCAGCAGCTTGGAGGGACAGGGTCTCTCTGGAAACACCATATATTTT. Protein product: CASSLEGQGLSGNTIYF.

V usage is TRBV13 and J usage is TRBJ2-3, with 10 bases fitting TRBD2. Germline CDR1 and CDR2: PRHDT and FYEKMQ (reference sequence). The CDR3 has 16 residues. Germline trimming cut 5 bases from V and 2 bases from J; bases unmatched to any gene: 7. The DNA for the CDR3 is TGTGCCAGCAGCCTCCGGACTAGCGGTTTCACAGATACGCAGTATTTT. Translation gives CASSLRTSGFTDTQYF.

This clone has just a few counts. One junction end disagrees with the germline gene, perhaps due to a read error. The chain joins TRBV28 to TRBJ2-7; possible D gene TRBD2, 6 bases. The CDR3 consists of 13 residues. Germline loops: CDR1 MDHEN, CDR2 SYDVKM. The CDR3 loop is CASSFRGIPNWGF. Here the CDR3 DNA reads TGTGCCAGCAGTTTCCGCGGGATCCCCAACTGGGGCTTC.

The rearrangement joins TRBV27 to TRBJ1-5, with 7 bases aligning to TRBD1. CDR1 and CDR2 (germline): MNHEY, SMNVEV (reference sequence). There are 15 residues in the CDR3. Losses at the gene ends were 2 bases for V and 7 bases for J; bases not matched to a gene: 8. The CDR3 bases are TGTGCCAGCAGTTTACTATCCTCCAGGGGGCAGCCCCAGCATTTT. Translating it yields CASSLLSSRGQPQHF.

This clone turned up a few times. The genes are TRBV5-1 and TRBJ2-7; a possible D gene is TRBD1 (6 bases). The germline V and J ends were trimmed by 4 bases and 4 bases, with 15 bases remaining between them. The CDR3 has 14 amino acids. Germline V gives CDR1 SGHRS, CDR2 YFSETQ. Here the CDR3 DNA reads TGCGCCAGCAGCATGGGACCAGGGGCGTACGAGCAGTACTTC. This encodes CASSMGPGAYEQYF.

The chain recombines TRBV4-1 with TRBJ2-7; the match to TRBD2 covers 10 bases. This CDR3 contains 16 residues. J gave up 3 bases and V 0 bases, and 5 bases lay outside the gene matches. The germline gives CDR1 MGHRA, CDR2 YSYEKL. CDR3 sequence (DNA): TGCGCCAGCAGCCAAGAATTAGCGGGAGGATTCTACGAGCAGTACTTC. Its protein product is CASSQELAGGFYEQYF.

This chain links TRBV18 with TRBJ1-5; 9 bases fit TRBD1. V was clipped by 8 bases and J by 6 bases; unmatched bases: 11. Germline V gives CDR1 KGHSH, CDR2 LQKENI. The CDR3 length is 15 residues. The CDR3 protein is CASTDAGQGSQPQHF. CDR3 sequence (DNA): TGTGCCAGCACCGATGCGGGACAGGGCAGTCAGCCCCAGCATTTT. The variable domain in full, with the rest retrieved from reference TRBV18 and TRBJ1-5, is NAGVMQNPRHLVRRRGQEARLRCSPMKGHSHVYWYRQLPEEGLKFMVYLQKENIIDESGMPKERFSAEFPKEGPSILRIQQVVRGDSAAYFCASTDAGQGSQPQHFGDGTRLSIL.

The V call is TRBV27, the J call TRBJ2-7; D uncertain. Trimming pared 2 bases from V and 4 bases from J, leaving 12 bases between. CDR1 is MNHEY and CDR2 is SMNVEV in the germline V gene (reference sequence). The CDR3 totals 14 residues. CDR3 amino acids: CASSLDIGGYEQYF. The DNA of the CDR3 is TGTGCCAGCAGTTTAGATATCGGCGGTTACGAGCAGTACTTC.

The gene calls are TRBV4-1 and TRBJ2-7; TRBD2 aligns across 12 bases. V shed 4 bases, J shed 0 bases, and the junction held 4 bases outside the gene matches. This CDR3 comprises 16 residues. Looked up from germline, CDR1 is MGHRA and CDR2 is YSYEKL. For the CDR3, the DNA is TGCGCCAGCAGCCGGCTAGCGGGAGGGATCTCCTACGAGCAGTACTTC. This gives the protein CASSRLAGGISYEQYF.